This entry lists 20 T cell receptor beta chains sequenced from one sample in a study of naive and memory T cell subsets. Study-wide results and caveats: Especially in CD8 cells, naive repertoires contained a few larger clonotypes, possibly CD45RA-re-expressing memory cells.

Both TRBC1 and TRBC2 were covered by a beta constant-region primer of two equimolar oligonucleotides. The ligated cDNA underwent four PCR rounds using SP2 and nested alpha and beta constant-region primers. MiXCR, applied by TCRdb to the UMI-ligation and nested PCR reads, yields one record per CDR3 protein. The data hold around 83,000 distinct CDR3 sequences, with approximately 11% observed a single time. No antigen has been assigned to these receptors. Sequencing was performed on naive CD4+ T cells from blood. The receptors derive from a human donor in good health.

This CDR3 reads CASSLTRMTSGANVLTF. The CDR3 DNA is TGTGCCAGCAGCTTAACACGAATGACCTCTGGGGCCAACGTCCTGACTTTC. The chain combines TRBV7-3 with TRBJ2-6; D uncertain. V was cut by 0 bases and J by 0 bases, with 9 bases left in between. Germline V lookup: CDR1 SGHTA, CDR2 FQGTGA. The CDR3 has 17 residues.

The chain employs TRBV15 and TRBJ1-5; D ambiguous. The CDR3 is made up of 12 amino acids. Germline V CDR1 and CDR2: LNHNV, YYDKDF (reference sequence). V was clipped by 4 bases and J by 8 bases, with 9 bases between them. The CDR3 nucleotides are TGTGCCACCAGCACCGGTTTGGAGCCCCAGCATTTT. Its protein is CATSTGLEPQHF.

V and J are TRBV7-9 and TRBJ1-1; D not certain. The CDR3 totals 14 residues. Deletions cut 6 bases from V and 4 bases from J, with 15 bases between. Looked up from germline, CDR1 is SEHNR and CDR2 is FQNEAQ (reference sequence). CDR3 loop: CASSPDWFGTEAFF. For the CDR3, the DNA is TGTGCCAGCAGTCCCGACTGGTTTGGCACTGAAGCTTTCTTT.

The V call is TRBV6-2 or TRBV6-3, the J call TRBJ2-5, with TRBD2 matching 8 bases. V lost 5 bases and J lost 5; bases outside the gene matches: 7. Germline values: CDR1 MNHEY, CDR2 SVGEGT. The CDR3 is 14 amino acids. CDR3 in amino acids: CASSAHRLAETQYF. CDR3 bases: TGTGCCAGCAGTGCTCACAGACTAGCGGAGACCCAGTACTTC.

CDR3 amino acids: CAISDGTSGSRTDTQYF. In nucleotides, the CDR3 is TGTGCCATCAGTGACGGGACTAGCGGAAGCCGCACAGATACGCAGTATTTT. The V gene is TRBV10-3, the J gene TRBJ2-3; 11 nucleotides line up with TRBD2. Germline-derived CDR1 and CDR2 are ENHRY and SYGVKD. J lost 1 base, V lost 3 bases, and 6 bases had no gene match. This CDR3 comprises 17 residues.

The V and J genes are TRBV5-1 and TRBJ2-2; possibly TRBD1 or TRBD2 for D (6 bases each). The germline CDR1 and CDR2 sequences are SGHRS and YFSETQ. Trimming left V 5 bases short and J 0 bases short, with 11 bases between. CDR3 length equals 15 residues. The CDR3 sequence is CASRGGGTNTGELFF. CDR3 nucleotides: TGCGCCAGCAGAGGAGGGGGGACGAACACCGGGGAGCTGTTTTTT.

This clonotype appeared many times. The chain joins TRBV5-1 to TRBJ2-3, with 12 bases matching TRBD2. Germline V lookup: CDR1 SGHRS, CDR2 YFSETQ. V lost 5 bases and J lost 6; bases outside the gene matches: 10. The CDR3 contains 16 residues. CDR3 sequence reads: CASRPRLAGVEDTQYF. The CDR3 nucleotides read TGCGCCAGCAGGCCCCGACTAGCGGGAGTAGAGGATACGCAGTATTTT.

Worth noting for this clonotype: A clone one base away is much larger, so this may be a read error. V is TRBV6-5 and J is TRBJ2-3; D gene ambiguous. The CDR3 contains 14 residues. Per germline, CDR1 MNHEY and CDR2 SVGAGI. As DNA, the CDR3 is TGTTCCACAGCCCGACGTTCTAGCACAGATACGCAGTATTTT. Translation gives CSTARRSSTDTQYF.

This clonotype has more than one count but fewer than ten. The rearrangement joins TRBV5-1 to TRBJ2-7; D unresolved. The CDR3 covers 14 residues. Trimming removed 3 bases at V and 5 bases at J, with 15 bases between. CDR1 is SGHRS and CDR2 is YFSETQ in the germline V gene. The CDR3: CASSSGRPLDEQYF. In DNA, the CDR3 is TGCGCCAGCAGCTCGGGTCGGCCTCTGGACGAGCAGTACTTC.

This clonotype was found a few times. The DNA for the CDR3 is TGTGCCAGCAGTCTGGGCAGGGGCACTAATCAGCCCCAGCATTTT. It encodes CASSLGRGTNQPQHF. This sequence joins TRBV27 and TRBJ1-5; perhaps TRBD1 as D (6 bases). Trimming took off 5 bases at V and 4 bases at J, with 15 bases between the two ends. This CDR3 contains 15 residues. The V gene's germline CDR1 is MNHEY and CDR2 SMNVEV (reference sequence).

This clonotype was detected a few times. The DNA for the CDR3 is TGTGCCAGCAGCCTTGGACAGACCGCTGATACGCAGTATTTT. This sequence encodes CASSLGQTADTQYF. The chain couples TRBV7-3 to TRBJ2-3; possible D gene TRBD1, 6 bases. This CDR3 comprises 14 residues. V was cut by 5 bases and J by 6 bases, with 15 bases left in between. The germline V gene has CDR1 SGHTA and CDR2 FQGTGA. The complete variable domain, with remaining parts taken from reference TRBV7-3 and TRBJ2-3, reads GAGVSQTPSNKVTEKGKYVELRCDPISGHTALYWYRQSLGQGPEFLIYFQGTGAADDSGLPNDRFFAVRPEGSVSTLKIQRTERGDSAVYLCASSLGQTADTQYFGPGTRLTVL.

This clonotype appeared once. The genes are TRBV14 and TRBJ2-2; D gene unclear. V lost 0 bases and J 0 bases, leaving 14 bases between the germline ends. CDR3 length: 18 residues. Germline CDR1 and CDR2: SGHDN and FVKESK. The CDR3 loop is CASSQDIPGWPNTGELFF. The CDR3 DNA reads TGTGCCAGCAGCCAAGACATTCCAGGATGGCCGAACACCGGGGAGCTGTTTTTT.

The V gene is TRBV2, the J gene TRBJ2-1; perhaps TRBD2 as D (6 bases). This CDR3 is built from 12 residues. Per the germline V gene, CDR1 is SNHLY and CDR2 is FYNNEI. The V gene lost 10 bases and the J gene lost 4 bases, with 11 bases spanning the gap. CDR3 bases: TGTGCCACCTCGGGGGAGTACAATGAGCAGTTCTTC. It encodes CATSGEYNEQFF.

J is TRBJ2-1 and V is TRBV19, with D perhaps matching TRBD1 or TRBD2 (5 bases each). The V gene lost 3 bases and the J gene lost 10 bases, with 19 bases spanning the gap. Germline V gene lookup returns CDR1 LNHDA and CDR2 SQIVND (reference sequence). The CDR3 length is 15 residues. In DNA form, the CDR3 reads TGTGCCAGTAGTATGGGACGGATTGGCCTCGCCGAGCAGTTCTTC. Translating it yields CASSMGRIGLAEQFF.

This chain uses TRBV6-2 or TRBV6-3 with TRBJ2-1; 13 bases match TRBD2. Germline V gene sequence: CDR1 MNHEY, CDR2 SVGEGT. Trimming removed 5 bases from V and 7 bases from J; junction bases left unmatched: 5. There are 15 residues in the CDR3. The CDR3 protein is CASSRLAGGANEQFF. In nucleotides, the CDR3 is TGTGCCAGCAGTCGACTAGCGGGAGGTGCGAATGAGCAGTTCTTC.

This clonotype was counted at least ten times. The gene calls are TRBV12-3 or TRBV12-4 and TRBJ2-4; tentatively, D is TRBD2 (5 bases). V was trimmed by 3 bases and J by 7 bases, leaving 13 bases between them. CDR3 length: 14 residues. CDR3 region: CASSFSKSGNIQYF. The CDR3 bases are TGTGCCAGCAGTTTCAGCAAGTCGGGGAACATTCAGTACTTC.

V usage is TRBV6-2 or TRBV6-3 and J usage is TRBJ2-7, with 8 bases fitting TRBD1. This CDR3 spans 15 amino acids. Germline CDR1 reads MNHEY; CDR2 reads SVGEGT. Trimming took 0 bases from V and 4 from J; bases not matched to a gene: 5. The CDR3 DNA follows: TGTGCCAGCAGTTACTCGAAAACAGGGGGATACGAGCAGTACTTC. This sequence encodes CASSYSKTGGYEQYF.

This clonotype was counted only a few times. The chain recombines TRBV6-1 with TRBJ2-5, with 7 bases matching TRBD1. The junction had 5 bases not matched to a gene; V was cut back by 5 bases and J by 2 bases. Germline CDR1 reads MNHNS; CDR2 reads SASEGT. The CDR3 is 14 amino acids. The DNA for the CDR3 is TGTGCCAGCAGTAGGGACAGTCGACAAGAGACCCAGTACTTC. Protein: CASSRDSRQETQYF.

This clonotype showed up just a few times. In nucleotides, the CDR3 is TGCAGTGCGTCGTCCGGTGGTGGGCCCCAGCATTTT. Protein sequence: CSASSGGGPQHF. The chain joins TRBV20-1 to TRBJ1-5, with D unclear. The V gene lost 6 bases and the J gene lost 9 bases, with 15 bases spanning the gap. The CDR3 totals 12 residues. Looked up from germline, CDR1 is DFQATT and CDR2 is SNEGSKA (reference sequence).

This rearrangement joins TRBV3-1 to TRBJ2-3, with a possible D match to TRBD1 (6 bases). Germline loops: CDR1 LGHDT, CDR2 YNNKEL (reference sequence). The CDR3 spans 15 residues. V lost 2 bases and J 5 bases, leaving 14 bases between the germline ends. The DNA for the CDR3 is TGTGCCAGCAGCCAACTAGGGGGTCCAGGAGATACGCAGTATTTT. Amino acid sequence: CASSQLGGPGDTQYF.